This T cell receptor beta chain came from a study of shared clonotypes between healthy human individuals. General study findings and limits: The sampled material consisted only of blood, and tissue repertoires are likely to differ.

Generated by immunoSEQ multiplex PCR, the TCRdb table keeps only in-frame clones and is missing some. This table holds about 480,000 clones, 79% found once. Trimming took 0 bases from V and 10 from J, leaving 10 bases between them. There are 12 residues in the CDR3. Germline assignment: CDR1 SGHDT and CDR2 YYEEEE. Donors had no recently reported acute infections or vaccinations and were HIV-negative. It was about 100 million PBMCs that unsorted samples used for genomic DNA. This clone was seen only once. Its antigen remains unknown. The sequencing sample was made of PBMCs. This clonotype originated in a woman between 35 and 50 years old in good health. Some clones in this sample may be carry-over from other donors' samples. The chain has TRBV5-6 and TRBJ1-2; D gene uncertain. The CDR3 sequence: CASSLASMDYTF. In DNA form, the CDR3 reads TGTGCCAGCAGCTTGGCGTCTATGGACTACACCTTC.